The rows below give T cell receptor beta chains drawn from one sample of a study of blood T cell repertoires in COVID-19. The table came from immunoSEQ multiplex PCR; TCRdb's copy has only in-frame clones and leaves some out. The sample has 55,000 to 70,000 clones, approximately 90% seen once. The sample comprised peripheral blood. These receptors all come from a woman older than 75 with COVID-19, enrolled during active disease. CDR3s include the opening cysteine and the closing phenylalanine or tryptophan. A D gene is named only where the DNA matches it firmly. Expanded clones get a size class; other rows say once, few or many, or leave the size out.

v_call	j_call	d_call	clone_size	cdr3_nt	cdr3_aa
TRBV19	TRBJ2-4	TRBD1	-	TGTGCCAGTAAGGTGGGGCAGGGGGCTCTCATTCAGTACTTC	CASKVGQGALIQYF
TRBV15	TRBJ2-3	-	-	TGTGCCACCAGCAGAGCGCCCAGGTCGACAGATACGCAGTATTTT	CATSRAPRSTDTQYF
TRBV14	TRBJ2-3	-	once	TGTGCCAGCAGCCTGAGGACGGGGACTAGCACAGATACGCAGTATTTT	CASSLRTGTSTDTQYF
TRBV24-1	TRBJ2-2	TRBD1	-	TGTGCCACCAGTGGCGCTACAGGGGGCCCCGGGGAGCTGTTTTTT	CATSGATGGPGELFF
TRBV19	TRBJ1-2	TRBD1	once	TGTGCCAGTACCCCATGGGACAGGGGGATAGGCTACACCTTC	CASTPWDRGIGYTF
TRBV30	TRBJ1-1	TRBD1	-	TGTGCCTGGAGTCTCTCCGGGACAGCCGACACTGAAGCTTTCTTT	CAWSLSGTADTEAFF
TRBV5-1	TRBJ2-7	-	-	TGCGCCAGCAGCTTGGGGACTTCTCCATACGAGCAGTACTTC	CASSLGTSPYEQYF
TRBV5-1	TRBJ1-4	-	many	TGCGCCAGCAGCCCAAACACAGGGAAACTGTTTTTT	CASSPNTGKLFF
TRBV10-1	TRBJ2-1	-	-	TGCGCCAGCATCCTGAACTCGACACCATACAATGAGCAGTTCTTC	CASILNSTPYNEQFF
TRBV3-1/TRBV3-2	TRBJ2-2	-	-	TGTGCCAGCAGCCGTGGGACTGGAAACACCGGGGAGCTGTTTTTT	CASSRGTGNTGELFF
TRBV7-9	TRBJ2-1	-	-	TGTGCCAGCAGCCCTGGGGACTCAATATCCAATGAGCAGTTCTTC	CASSPGDSISNEQFF
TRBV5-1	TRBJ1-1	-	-	TGCGCCAGCAGCTTGACCCCAGGGAACACTGAAGCTTTCTTT	CASSLTPGNTEAFF
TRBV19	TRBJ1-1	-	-	TGTGCCAGTAGTCGGAACACTGAAGCTTTCTTT	CASSRNTEAFF
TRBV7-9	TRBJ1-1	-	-	TGTGCCAGCAGCCAGAATCTCGAGGCGAACGCTGAAGCTTTCTTT	CASSQNLEANAEAFF
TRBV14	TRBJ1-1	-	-	TGTGCCAGCAGCCAAGATCAGGGCAGCAAGCCGAACACTGAAGCTTTCTTT	CASSQDQGSKPNTEAFF
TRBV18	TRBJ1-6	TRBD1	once	TGTGCCAGCTCACCACGACAGGGAGACTCACCCCTCCACTTT	CASSPRQGDSPLHF
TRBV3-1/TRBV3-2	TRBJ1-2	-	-	TGTGCCAGCAGCCAAGCAGAGAGGGCTGGCTACACCTTC	CASSQAERAGYTF
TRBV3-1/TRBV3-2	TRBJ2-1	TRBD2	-	TGTGCCAGCAGCCAGTGGGGGGGCTACAATGAGCAGTTCTTC	CASSQWGGYNEQFF
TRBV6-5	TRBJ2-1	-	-	TGTGCCAGCAGTTATCTAGGATACAATGAGCAGTTCTTC	CASSYLGYNEQFF
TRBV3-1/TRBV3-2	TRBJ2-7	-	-	TGTGCCAGCAGCCAAGCACAGCCATACGAGCAGTACTTC	CASSQAQPYEQYF
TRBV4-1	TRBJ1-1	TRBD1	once	TGCGCCAGCAGCCAGACAGGGGTAGCGGGCACTGAAGCTTTCTTT	CASSQTGVAGTEAFF
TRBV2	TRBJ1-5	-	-	TGTGCCAGCAGGAAGGACGGGGGCAATCAGCCCCAGCATTTT	CASRKDGGNQPQHF
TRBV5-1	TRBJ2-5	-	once	TGCGCCAGCAGCTTGACCGACAGCCCGATTGGTAAGACCCAGTACTTC	CASSLTDSPIGKTQYF
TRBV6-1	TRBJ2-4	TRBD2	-	TGTGCCAGCAGTGCGACTAGCGGGGGGGGTCGAAACATTCAGTACTTC	CASSATSGGGRNIQYF
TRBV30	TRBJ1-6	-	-	TGTGCCTGGATCCTGACAGGAAATAATTCACCCCTCCACTTT	CAWILTGNNSPLHF
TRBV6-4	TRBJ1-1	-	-	TGTGCCAGCAGCGGCGGGACGGAGAACACTGAAGCTTTCTTT	CASSGGTENTEAFF
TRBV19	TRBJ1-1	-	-	TGTGCCAGTAGCCTAGGGGGGGTGGATCGGACTGAAGCTTTCTTT	CASSLGGVDRTEAFF
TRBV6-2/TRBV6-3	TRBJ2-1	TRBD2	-	TGTGCCAGCAGCCACCAAGTAGCGGGGGGGCGGAATGAGCAGTTCTTC	CASSHQVAGGRNEQFF
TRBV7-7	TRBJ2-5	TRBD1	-	TGTGCCAGCAGCTTCGGTACAGGGGCGAGGGAGACCCAGTACTTC	CASSFGTGARETQYF
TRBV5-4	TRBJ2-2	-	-	TGTGCCAGCAGGGAGGGACAGAAGAACACCGGGGAGCTGTTTTTT	CASREGQKNTGELFF
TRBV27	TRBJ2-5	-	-	TGTGCCAGCAGTTTCGGCAGGCAAGAGACCCAGTACTTC	CASSFGRQETQYF
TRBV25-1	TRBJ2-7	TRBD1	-	TGTGCCAGCAGTGAATCATCTGGGACAGGCTCCTACGAGCAGTACTTC	CASSESSGTGSYEQYF
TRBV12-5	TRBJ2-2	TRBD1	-	TGTGCTAGTGGTCCCCGAGGACAGGGGAGCGGGGAGCTGTTTTTT	CASGPRGQGSGELFF
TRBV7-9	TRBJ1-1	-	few	TGTGCCAGCAGCTTAGGGAGGGGAGTTACCACTGAAGCTTTCTTT	CASSLGRGVTTEAFF
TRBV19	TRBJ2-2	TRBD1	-	TGTGCCAGTAGTAAGATCGGGACAGGAGACACCGGGGAGCTGTTTTTT	CASSKIGTGDTGELFF
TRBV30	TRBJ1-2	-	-	TGTGCCTGGAGTTTTCGTGGGGCGAGAAACTATGGCTACACCTTC	CAWSFRGARNYGYTF
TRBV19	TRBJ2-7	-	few	TGTGCCAGTAGTATGAGCGGGTACGAGCAGTACTTC	CASSMSGYEQYF
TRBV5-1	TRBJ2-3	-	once	TGCGCCAGCAGCTTCGGCCTTGAGGGCACAGATACGCAGTATTTT	CASSFGLEGTDTQYF
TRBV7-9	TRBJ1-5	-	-	TGTGCCAGCAGCTTAGGAGAGAGGAGCAATCAGCCCCAGCATTTT	CASSLGERSNQPQHF
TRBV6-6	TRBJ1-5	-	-	TGTGCCAGCAGTTCAGGACAGACCCTCTCAAATCAGCCCCAGCATTTT	CASSSGQTLSNQPQHF
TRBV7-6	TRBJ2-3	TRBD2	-	TGTGCCAGCAGTTCTGCTAGCGGGGGGGGTATATCAGATACGCAGTATTTT	CASSSASGGGISDTQYF
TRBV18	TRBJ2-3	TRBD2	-	TGTGCCAGCTCACCACTAGCGGGAGGCACAGATACGCAGTATTTT	CASSPLAGGTDTQYF
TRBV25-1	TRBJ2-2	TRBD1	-	TGTGCCAGCAGAGCGGACAGGGCGAACACCGGGGAGCTGTTTTTT	CASRADRANTGELFF
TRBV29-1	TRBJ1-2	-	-	TGCAGCGCCTTGGAGAATGGCTACACCTTC	CSALENGYTF
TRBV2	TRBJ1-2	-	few	TGTGCCAGCATCGACAGACCTCCTAACTATGGCTACACCTTC	CASIDRPPNYGYTF
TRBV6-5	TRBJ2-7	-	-	TGTGCCAGCAGTTACTCGGGGGCAGGGACCCACTACGAGCAGTACTTC	CASSYSGAGTHYEQYF
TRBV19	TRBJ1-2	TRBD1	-	TGTGCCAGCCGGGAGGGGGCGAGATATGGCTACACCTTC	CASREGARYGYTF
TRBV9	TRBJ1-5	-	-	TGTGCCAGCAGCGTGGCGGGTCATAGCAATCAGCCCCAGCATTTT	CASSVAGHSNQPQHF
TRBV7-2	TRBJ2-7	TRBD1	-	TGTGCCAGCAGCTCATGGGACAGGGGGGCCTACGAGCAGTACTTC	CASSSWDRGAYEQYF
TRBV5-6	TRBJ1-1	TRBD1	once	TGTGCCAGCAGCTTGTGGGGGGCCGGGACCCAGGGGGGTGAAGCTTTCTTT	CASSLWGAGTQGGEAFF
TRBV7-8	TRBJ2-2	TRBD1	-	TGTGCCAGCAGGCTCCTGCCTTCCGGGACAGGGAGCGGCGGGGAGCTGTTTTTT	CASRLLPSGTGSGGELFF
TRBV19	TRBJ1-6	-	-	TGTGCCAGTAGTATGCGGGGTTCGACAGACTATAATTCACCCCTCCACTTT	CASSMRGSTDYNSPLHF